This record looks at one T cell receptor (beta chain) sequence and its context. Its antigen remains unknown. These data originate in a study of cytomegalovirus exposure and HLA in healthy donors. About the research overall: A previous analysis identified approximately 120 million unique TCR beta sequences derived from some 200 million T cells. Study outcomes and limitations: Exclusion as indistinguishable affected some V segments, including TRBV6-2 and TRBV6-3. Most TCR beta V segments were productive about 87% or about 30% of the time in an earlier analysis.

Participants comprised healthy donors of bone marrow. The CDR3 contains 13 residues. Trimming took off 7 bases at V and 6 bases at J, with 15 bases between the two ends. CDR1 is MGHDK and CDR2 is SYGVNS in the germline V gene. The study ran its PCR with 60 Vbeta and 13 Jbeta primers. Measured with immunoSEQ multiplex PCR; TCRdb has only the in-frame clones, and not every one. Among 150,000 to 200,000 clones listed, roughly 80% were seen once. Sequencing was carried out using PBMCs. The receptor's source is a male donor in good health and CMV-seropositive. The chain uses TRBV25-1 and TRBJ1-2; D not resolved. CDR3 DNA sequence: TGTGCCAGCAAGGATCAGGTTCGGAATGGCTACACCTTC. Protein sequence: CASKDQVRNGYTF.